Listed below are T cell receptor beta chains from one sample, sequenced in a study of identifying expanded T cells in peripheral blood. Generated by immunoSEQ multiplex PCR, the TCRdb table keeps only in-frame clones and is missing some. The data contain about 94,000 clones, approximately 91% of them singletons. The specimen sequenced was blood. The receptor source for this set is a person between 18 and 75 years old in good health. CDR3s include the opening cysteine and the closing phenylalanine or tryptophan.

j_call v_call cdr3_aa
TRBJ2-1 TRBV4-3 CASSQSYGLRSYNEQFF
TRBJ1-6 TRBV27 CASSLRGQGGSPLHF
TRBJ2-3 TRBV5-1 CASSVGQTSTDTQYF
TRBJ2-1 TRBV2 CAILLVDNEQFF
TRBJ1-4 TRBV5-1 CASRKLTGLDEKLFF
TRBJ2-5 TRBV19 CASSISMYQETQYF
TRBJ2-3 TRBV6-5 CASSSPRGQDTQYF
TRBJ1-2 TRBV7-8 CASSLGGHSRDGYTF
TRBJ1-6 TRBV18 CASSTGMRNSPLHF
TRBJ2-6 TRBV18 CASSGDPGANVLTF
TRBJ1-5 TRBV5-1 CASSPRGGGNQPQHF
TRBJ2-2 TRBV10-1 CASSESSPTGELFF
TRBJ1-6 TRBV7-8 CASSPLWGAGSPLHF
TRBJ2-2 TRBV7-3 CASSLSGGYTGELFF
TRBJ1-2 TRBV2 CASSEAPGQTRANYGYTF
TRBJ2-5 TRBV29-1 CSAGTFKETQYF
TRBJ2-7 TRBV5-1 CASSLDNYEQYF
TRBJ2-1 TRBV4-3 CASSLNPGGLSGRNEQFF
TRBJ1-1 TRBV5-1 CASSLGLGRIAEAFF
TRBJ1-6 TRBV10-1 CASSEMNDSPLHF
TRBJ1-1 TRBV6-6 CASSFGFGTEAFF
TRBJ2-5 TRBV2 CASRNSGGETQYF
TRBJ1-5 TRBV6-1 CASSDLAGGSNQPQHF
TRBJ2-1 TRBV15 CATSRVGDEQFF
TRBJ1-5 TRBV5-6 CASSLEQGGNSNQPQHF
TRBJ1-1 TRBV19 CASTDRTITEAFF
TRBJ2-7 TRBV18 CASSPLAPSSAKTYEQYF
TRBJ2-1 TRBV5-4 CASSDRGSSYNEQFF
TRBJ1-2 TRBV7-9 CASSLGIPYGYTF